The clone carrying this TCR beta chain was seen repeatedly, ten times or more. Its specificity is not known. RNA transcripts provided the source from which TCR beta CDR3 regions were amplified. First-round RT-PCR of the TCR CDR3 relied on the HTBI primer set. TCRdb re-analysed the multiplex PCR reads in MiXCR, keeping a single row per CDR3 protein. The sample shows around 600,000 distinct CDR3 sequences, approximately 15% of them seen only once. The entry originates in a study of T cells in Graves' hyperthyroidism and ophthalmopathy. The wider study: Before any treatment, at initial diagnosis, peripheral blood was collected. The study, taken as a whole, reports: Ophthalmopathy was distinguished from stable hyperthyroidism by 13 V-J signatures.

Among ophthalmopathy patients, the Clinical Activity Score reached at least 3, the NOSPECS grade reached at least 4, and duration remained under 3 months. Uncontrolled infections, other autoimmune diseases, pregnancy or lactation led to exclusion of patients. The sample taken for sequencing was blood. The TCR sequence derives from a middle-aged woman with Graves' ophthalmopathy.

CDR3 nucleotide sequence: TGCAGCGCAGGGGGAGGGATCGCGAGCACCGGGGAGCTGTTTTTT. Its protein is CSAGGGIASTGELFF. This chain joins TRBV29-1 and TRBJ2-2; D could derive from TRBD1 or TRBD2 (7 bases each). The V end lost 7 bases, the J end lost 4 bases, and 19 bases lay between the germline ends. The CDR3 contains 15 residues. Looked up from germline, CDR1 is SQVTM and CDR2 is ANQGSEA.